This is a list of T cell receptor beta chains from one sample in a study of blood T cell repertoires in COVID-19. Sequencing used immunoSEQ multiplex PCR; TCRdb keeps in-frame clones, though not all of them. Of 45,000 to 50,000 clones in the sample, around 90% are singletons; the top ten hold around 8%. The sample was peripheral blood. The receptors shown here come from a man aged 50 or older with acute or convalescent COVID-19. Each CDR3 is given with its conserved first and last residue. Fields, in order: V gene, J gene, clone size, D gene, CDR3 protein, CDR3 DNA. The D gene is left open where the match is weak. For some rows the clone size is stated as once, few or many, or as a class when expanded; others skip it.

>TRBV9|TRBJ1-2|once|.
CASSPREFYGYTF
TGTGCCAGCAGCCCCCGGGAGTTCTATGGCTACACCTTC
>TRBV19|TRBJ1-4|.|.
CASSIGQSNEKLFF
TGTGCCAGTAGTATCGGACAGAGTAATGAAAAACTGTTTTTT
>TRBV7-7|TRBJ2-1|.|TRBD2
CASSLSLASGGSNEQFF
TGTGCCAGCAGCTTATCGTTGGCTAGCGGGGGAAGTAATGAGCAGTTCTTC
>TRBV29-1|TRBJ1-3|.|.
CSVGESSGNTIYF
TGCAGCGTTGGCGAAAGCTCTGGAAACACCATATATTTT
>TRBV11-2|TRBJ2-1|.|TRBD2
CASSLEAGGDNEQFF
TGTGCCAGCAGCTTAGAAGCGGGAGGCGACAATGAGCAGTTCTTC
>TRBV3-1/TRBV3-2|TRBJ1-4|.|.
CASRSDYNEKLFF
TGTGCCAGCAGATCGGACTATAATGAAAAACTGTTTTTT
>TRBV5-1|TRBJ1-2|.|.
CASSSAGVDYGYTF
TGCGCCAGCAGCTCGGCAGGGGTCGACTATGGCTACACCTTC
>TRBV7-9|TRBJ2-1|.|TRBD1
CASRDRGNNEQFF
TGTGCCAGCAGAGACAGGGGCAACAATGAGCAGTTCTTC
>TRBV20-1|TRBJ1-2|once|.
CSASNPAVYGYTF
TGCAGTGCTAGTAACCCGGCGGTTTATGGCTACACCTTC
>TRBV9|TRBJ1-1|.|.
CASSVDGGGGGTEAFF
TGTGCCAGCAGCGTAGATGGCGGGGGAGGTGGCACTGAAGCTTTCTTT
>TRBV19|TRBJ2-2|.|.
CASSQPGLNTGELFF
TGTGCCAGTAGTCAGCCGGGATTAAACACCGGGGAGCTGTTTTTT
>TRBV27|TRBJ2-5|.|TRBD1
CASTRTGRGPSETQYF
TGTGCCAGCACCCGAACGGGCAGGGGGCCTTCAGAGACCCAGTACTTC
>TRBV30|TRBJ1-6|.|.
CAGRDINNSPLHF
TGTGCCGGGCGGGATATCAATAATTCACCCCTCCACTTT
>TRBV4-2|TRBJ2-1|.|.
CASSGSVNEQFF
TGTGCCAGCTCGGGGTCTGTCAATGAGCAGTTCTTC
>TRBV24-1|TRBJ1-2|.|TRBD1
CATSDSRQDRGSGYTF
TGTGCCACCAGTGATTCCCGCCAGGACAGGGGATCTGGCTACACCTTC
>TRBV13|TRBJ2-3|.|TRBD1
CASSDRTGVPDTQYF
TGTGCCAGCAGCGACCGGACAGGGGTGCCAGATACGCAGTATTTT
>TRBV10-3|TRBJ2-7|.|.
CATRGDSPYEQYF
TGTGCCACCAGAGGGGACTCCCCCTACGAGCAGTACTTC
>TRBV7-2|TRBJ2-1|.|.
CASSYLPREDEQFF
TGTGCCAGCAGCTACCTACCGCGGGAAGATGAGCAGTTCTTC
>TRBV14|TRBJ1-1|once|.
CASSQVFSEAFF
TGTGCCAGCAGCCAAGTATTCTCTGAAGCTTTCTTT
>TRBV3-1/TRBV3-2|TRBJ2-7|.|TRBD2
CATSGLAGGEQYF
TGTGCCACCTCCGGACTAGCGGGAGGGGAGCAGTACTTC
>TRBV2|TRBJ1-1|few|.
CASSVSENTEAFF
TGTGCCAGCAGTGTTTCAGAGAACACTGAAGCTTTCTTT
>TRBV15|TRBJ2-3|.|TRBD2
CATSGFSRGGGTDTQYF
TGTGCCACCAGCGGATTCTCGCGGGGGGGCGGCACAGATACGCAGTATTTT
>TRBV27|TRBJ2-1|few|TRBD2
CASNPGGYNEQFF
TGTGCCAGCAATCCGGGAGGCTACAATGAGCAGTTCTTC
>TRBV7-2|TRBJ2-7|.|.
CASSKSPGPTMRIEQYF
TGTGCCAGCAGCAAATCACCGGGTCCCACCATGCGGATTGAGCAGTACTTC
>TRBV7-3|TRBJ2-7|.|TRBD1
CASSRDRVNEQYF
TGTGCCAGCAGCCGGGACAGGGTCAACGAGCAGTACTTC